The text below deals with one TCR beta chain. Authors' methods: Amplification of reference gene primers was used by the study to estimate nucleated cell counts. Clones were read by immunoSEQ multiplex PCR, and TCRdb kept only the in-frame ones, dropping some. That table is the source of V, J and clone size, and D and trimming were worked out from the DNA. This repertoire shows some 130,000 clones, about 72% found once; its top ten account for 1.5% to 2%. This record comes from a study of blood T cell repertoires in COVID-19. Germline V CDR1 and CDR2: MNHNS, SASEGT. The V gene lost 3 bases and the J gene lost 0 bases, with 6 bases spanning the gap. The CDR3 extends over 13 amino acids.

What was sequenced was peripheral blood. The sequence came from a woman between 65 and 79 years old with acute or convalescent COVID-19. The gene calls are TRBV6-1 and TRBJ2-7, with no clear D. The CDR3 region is CASSDRFSYEQYF. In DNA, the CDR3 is TGTGCCAGCAGTGACAGGTTCTCCTACGAGCAGTACTTC.